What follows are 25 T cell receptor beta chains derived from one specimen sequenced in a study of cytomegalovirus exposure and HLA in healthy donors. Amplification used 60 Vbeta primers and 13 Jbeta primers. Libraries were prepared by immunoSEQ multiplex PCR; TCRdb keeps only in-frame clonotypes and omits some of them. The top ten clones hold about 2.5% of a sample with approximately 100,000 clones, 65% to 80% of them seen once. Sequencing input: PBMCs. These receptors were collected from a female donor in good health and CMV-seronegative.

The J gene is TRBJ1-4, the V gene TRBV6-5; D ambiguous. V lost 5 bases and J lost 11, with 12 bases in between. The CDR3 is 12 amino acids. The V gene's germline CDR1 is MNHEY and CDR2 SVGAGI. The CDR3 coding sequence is TGTGCCAGCAGTGAAGTTGGCCAGAAACTGTTTTTT. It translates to CASSEVGQKLFF.

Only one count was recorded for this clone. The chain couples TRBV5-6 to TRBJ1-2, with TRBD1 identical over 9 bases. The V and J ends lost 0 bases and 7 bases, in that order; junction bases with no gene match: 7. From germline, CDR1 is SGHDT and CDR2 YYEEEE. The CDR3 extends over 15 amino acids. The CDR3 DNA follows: TGTGCCAGCAGCTTGGGGACAGGGGTGGGCCTTGGCTACACCTTC. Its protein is CASSLGTGVGLGYTF. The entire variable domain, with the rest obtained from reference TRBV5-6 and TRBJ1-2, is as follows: DAGVTQSPTHLIKTRGQQVTLRCSPKSGHDTVSWYQQALGQGPQFIFQYYEEEERQRGNFPDRFSGHQFPNYSSELNVNALLLGDSALYLCASSLGTGVGLGYTFGSGTRLTVV.

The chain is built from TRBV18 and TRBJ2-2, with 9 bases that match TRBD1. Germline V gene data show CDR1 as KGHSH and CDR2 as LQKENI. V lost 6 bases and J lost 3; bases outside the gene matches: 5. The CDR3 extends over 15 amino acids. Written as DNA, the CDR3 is TGTGCCAGCTCGCCGGGACAGGGCTACACCGGGGAGCTGTTTTTT. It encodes CASSPGQGYTGELFF.

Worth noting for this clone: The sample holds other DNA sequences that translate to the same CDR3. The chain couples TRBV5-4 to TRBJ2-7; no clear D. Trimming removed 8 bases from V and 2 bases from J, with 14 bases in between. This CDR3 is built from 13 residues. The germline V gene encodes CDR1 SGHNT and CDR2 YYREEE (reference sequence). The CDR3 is CASSPTETYEQYF. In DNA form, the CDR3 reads TGTGCCAGTAGCCCTACAGAAACCTACGAGCAGTACTTC.

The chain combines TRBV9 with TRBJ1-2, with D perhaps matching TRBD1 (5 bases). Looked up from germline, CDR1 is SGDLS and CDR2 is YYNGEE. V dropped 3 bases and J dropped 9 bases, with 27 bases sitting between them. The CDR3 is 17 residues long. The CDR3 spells CASSAPTDPKDQIRYTF. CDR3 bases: TGTGCCAGCAGCGCCCCGACAGATCCCAAAGACCAAATTCGCTACACCTTC.

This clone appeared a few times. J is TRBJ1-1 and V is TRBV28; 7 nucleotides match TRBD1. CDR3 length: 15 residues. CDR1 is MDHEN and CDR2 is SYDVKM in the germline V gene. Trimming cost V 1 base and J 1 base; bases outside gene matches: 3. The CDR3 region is CASSLSGQENTEAFF. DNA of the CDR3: TGTGCCAGCAGTTTATCAGGACAGGAGAACACTGAAGCTTTCTTT.

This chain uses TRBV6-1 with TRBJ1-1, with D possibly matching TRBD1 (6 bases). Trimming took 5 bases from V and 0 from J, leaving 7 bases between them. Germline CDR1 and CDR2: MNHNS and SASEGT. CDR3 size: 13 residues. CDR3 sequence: CASSRTVNTEAFF. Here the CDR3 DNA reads TGTGCCAGCAGTAGGACAGTGAACACTGAAGCTTTCTTT.

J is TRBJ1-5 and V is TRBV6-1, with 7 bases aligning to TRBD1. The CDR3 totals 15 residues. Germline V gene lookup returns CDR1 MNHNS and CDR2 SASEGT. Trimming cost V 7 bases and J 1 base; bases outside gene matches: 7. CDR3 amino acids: CASIEGAGSNQPQHF. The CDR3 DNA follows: TGTGCCAGCATTGAGGGGGCGGGCAGCAATCAGCCCCAGCATTTT.

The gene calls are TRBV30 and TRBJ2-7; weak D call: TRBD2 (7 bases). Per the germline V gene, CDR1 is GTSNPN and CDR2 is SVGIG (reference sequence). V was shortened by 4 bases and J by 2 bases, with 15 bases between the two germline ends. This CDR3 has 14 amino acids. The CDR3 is CAWKGGGPTYEQYF. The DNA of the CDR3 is TGTGCCTGGAAAGGCGGGGGCCCTACCTACGAGCAGTACTTC.

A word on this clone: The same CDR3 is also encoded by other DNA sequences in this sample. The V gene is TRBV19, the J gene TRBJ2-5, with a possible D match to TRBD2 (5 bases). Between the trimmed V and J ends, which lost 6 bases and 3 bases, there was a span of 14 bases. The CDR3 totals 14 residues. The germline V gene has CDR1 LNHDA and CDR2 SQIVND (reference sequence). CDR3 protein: CASSDLDGKETQYF. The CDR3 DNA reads TGTGCCAGTAGCGACCTCGACGGGAAAGAGACCCAGTACTTC.

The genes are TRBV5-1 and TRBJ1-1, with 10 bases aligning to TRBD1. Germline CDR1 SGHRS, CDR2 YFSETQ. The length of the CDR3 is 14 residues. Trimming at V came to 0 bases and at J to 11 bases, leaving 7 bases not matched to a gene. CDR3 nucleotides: TGCGCCAGCAGCTTGGGACAGGGGGCATTAGTGGCTTTCTTT. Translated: CASSLGQGALVAFF.

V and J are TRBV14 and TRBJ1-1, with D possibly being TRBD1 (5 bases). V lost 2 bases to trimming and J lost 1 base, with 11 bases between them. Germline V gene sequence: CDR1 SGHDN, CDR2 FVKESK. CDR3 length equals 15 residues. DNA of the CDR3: TGTGCCAGCAGCCAATTGCGGGGGGAGAACACTGAAGCTTTCTTT. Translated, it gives CASSQLRGENTEAFF.

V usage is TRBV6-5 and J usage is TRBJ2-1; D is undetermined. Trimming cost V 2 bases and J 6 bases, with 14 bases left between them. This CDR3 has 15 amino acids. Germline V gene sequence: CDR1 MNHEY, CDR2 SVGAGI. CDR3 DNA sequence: TGTGCCAGCAGTTACCTCTTCGAGAATGCCAATGAGCAGTTCTTC. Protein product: CASSYLFENANEQFF.

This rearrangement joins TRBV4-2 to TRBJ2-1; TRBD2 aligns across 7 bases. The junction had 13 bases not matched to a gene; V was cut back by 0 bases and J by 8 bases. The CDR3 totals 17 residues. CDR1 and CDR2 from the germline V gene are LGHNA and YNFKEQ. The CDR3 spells CASSQEWGGTFDYEQFF. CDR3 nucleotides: TGTGCCAGCAGCCAAGAATGGGGGGGTACGTTTGATTATGAGCAGTTCTTC.

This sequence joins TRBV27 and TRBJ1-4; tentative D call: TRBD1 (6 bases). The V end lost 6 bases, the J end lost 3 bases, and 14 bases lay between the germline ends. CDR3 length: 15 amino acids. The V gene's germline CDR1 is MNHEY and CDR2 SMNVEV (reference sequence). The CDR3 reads CASSGSGAANEKLFF. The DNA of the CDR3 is TGTGCCAGCAGCGGGTCAGGGGCGGCTAATGAAAAACTGTTTTTT.

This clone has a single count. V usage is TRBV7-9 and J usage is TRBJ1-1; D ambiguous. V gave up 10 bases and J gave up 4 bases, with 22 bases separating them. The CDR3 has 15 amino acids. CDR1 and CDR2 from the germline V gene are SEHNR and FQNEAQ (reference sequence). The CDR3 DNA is TGTGCCACCCGGACCGACGGCGCTGAGGGCACTGAAGCTTTCTTT. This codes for CATRTDGAEGTEAFF.

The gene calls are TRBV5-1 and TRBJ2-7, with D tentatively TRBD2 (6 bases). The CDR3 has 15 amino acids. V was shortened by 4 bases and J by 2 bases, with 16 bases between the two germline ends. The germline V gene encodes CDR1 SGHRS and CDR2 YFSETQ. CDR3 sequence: CASSRDGGNTYEQYF. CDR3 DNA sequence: TGCGCCAGCAGCCGAGACGGGGGAAATACCTACGAGCAGTACTTC. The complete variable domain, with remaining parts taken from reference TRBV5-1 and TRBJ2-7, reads KAGVTQTPRYLIKTRGQQVTLSCSPISGHRSVSWYQQTPGQGLQFLFEYFSETQRNKGNFPGRFSGRQFSNSRSEMNVSTLELGDSALYLCASSRDGGNTYEQYFGPGTRLTVT.

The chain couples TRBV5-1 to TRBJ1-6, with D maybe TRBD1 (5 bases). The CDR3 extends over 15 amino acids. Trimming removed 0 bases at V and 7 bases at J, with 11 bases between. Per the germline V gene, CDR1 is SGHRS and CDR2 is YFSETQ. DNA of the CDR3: TGCGCCAGCAGCTTGGACCGTAGACAGAATTCACCCCTCCACTTT. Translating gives CASSLDRRQNSPLHF.

CDR3 sequence reads: CASSLGGNSYEQYF. The CDR3, as DNA: TGCGCCAGCAGCTTGGGGGGCAACTCCTACGAGCAGTACTTC. V is TRBV5-1 and J is TRBJ2-7, with D maybe TRBD1 (5 bases). Germline lookup yields CDR1 SGHRS and CDR2 YFSETQ. The CDR3 loop spans 14 amino acids. V was shortened by 0 bases and J by 0 bases, with 7 bases between the two germline ends.

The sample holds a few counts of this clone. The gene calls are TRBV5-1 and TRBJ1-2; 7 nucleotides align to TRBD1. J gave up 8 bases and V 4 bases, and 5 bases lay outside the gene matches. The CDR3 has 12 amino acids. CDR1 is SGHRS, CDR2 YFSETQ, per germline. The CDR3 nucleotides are TGCGCCAGCAGCGGGGGACAGCAGGGCTACACCTTC. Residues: CASSGGQQGYTF.

The CDR3 sequence: CASSPGTGGIMGSPLHF. The CDR3 DNA follows: TGTGCCAGCAGTCCCGGGACAGGAGGCATTATGGGTTCACCCCTCCACTTT. V usage is TRBV14 and J usage is TRBJ1-6, with 8 bases fitting TRBD1. The CDR3 loop spans 17 amino acids. Germline CDR1 SGHDN, CDR2 FVKESK. After removal of 6 bases from V and 9 bases from J, the junction contained 16 bases not matched to a gene.

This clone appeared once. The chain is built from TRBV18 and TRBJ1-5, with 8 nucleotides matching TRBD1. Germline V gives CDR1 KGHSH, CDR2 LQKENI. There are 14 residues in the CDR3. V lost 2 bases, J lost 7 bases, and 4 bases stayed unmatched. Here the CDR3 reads CASSPFQGAQPQHF. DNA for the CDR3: TGTGCCAGCTCACCATTCCAGGGGGCCCAGCCCCAGCATTTT.

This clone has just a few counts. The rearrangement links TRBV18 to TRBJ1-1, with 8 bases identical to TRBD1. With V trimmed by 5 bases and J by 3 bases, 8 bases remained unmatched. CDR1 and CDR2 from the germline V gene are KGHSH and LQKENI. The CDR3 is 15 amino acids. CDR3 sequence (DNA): TGTGCCAGCTCATCCTTCGACAGGGGAGACACTGAAGCTTTCTTT. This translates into CASSSFDRGDTEAFF.

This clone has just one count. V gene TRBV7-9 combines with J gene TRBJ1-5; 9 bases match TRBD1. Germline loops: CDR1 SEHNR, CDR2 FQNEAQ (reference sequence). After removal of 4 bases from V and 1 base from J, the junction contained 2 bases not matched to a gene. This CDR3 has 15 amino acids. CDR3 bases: TGTGCCAGCAGCTGGGACAGGGAGAGCAATCAGCCCCAGCATTTT. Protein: CASSWDRESNQPQHF.

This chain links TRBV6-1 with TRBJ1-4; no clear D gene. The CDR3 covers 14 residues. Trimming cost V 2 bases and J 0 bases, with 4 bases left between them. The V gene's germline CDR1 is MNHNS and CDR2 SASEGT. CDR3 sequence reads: CASSEPSTNEKLFF. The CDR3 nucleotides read TGTGCCAGCAGTGAACCGTCAACTAATGAAAAACTGTTTTTT.